The following is a T cell receptor beta chain sequence with its context. This specimen belongs to a study of CD8+ T cells in alopecia areata. cDNA prepared by RNA extraction and subsequent reverse transcription served as the template for sequencing. TCRdb's table, derived via immunoSEQ multiplex PCR, lists solely in-frame clones and lacks some. The table lists approximately 180,000 clones, roughly 70% of them singletons. CDR1 is SQVTM, CDR2 ANQGSEA, per germline. This CDR3 comprises 14 residues. Trimming pared 0 bases from V and 5 bases from J, leaving 13 bases between. J is TRBJ1-2 and V is TRBV29-1; no firm D call. The sequenced sample was CD8+ T cells sorted from blood, obtained at week 0. The clonotype comes from a human donor with alopecia areata. The CDR3 protein is CSVEDLGEQYGYTF. The CDR3 DNA is TGCAGCGTTGAAGATTTGGGAGAACAATATGGCTACACCTTC.